This T cell receptor (beta chain) emerged from a study of blood T cell repertoires in COVID-19. Study details: PBMCs, B-cell-depleted T cells, or T cells were the source of the cDNA or gDNA that made up the material.

In the source study's methods: Nucleated cell counts were estimated from reference gene primer amplification. Clones were read by immunoSEQ multiplex PCR, and TCRdb kept only the in-frame ones, dropping some. V and J calls and clone size come straight from that table; D and trimming were deduced from the DNA. This sample has roughly 160,000 clones, with approximately 84% found just once. Looked up from germline, CDR1 is SGHTA and CDR2 is FQGNSA. The CDR3 covers 13 residues. With V trimmed by 3 bases and J by 10 bases, 3 bases remained unmatched. This clone was recorded once. The sequence was collected from a woman of 80 years or more with COVID-19, enrolled during active disease. The rearrangement joins TRBV7-2 to TRBJ1-1; the match to TRBD1 covers 12 bases. The specimen was peripheral blood. The CDR3 spells CASSLGQGARAFF. CDR3 nucleotide sequence: TGTGCCAGCAGCTTGGGACAGGGGGCAAGAGCTTTCTTT. The full variable domain, with the rest looked up from reference TRBV7-2 and TRBJ1-1, is GAGVSQSPSNKVTEKGKDVELRCDPISGHTALYWYRQSLGQGLEFLIYFQGNSAPDKSGLPSDRFSAERTGGSVSTLTIQRTQQEDSAVYLCASSLGQGARAFFGQGTRLTVV.